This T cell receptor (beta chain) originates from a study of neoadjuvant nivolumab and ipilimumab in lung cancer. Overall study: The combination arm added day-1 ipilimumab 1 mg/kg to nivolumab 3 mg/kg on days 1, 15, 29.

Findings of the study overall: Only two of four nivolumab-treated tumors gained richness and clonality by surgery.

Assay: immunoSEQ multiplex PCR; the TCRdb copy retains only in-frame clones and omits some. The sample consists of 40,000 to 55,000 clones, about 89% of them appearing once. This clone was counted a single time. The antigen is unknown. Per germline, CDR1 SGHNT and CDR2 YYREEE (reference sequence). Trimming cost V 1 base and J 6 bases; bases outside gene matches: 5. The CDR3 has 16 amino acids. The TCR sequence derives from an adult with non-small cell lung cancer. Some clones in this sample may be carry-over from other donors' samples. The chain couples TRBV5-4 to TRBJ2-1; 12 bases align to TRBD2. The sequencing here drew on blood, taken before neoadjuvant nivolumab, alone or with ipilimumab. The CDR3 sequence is CASSLQLAGGFNEQFF. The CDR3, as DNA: TGTGCCAGCAGCTTGCAACTAGCGGGAGGTTTCAATGAGCAGTTCTTC.